This T cell receptor beta chain derives from a study of shared clonotypes between healthy human individuals. Terminally differentiated effector memory CD45RA+ cells were excluded from the naive CD8 cells, which were CD45RO-negative and positively selected for CCR7. This CDR3 contains 14 residues. V lost 3 bases to trimming and J lost 2 bases, with 11 bases between them. Per germline, CDR1 MNHEY and CDR2 SMNVEV (reference sequence). Some clones are missing from TCRdb's copy, which holds only in-frame ones; the method was immunoSEQ multiplex PCR. The repertoire consists of about 2.1 million clones, with roughly 93% occurring once and the leading ten covering under 2%. As regards this clone: The identical CDR3 is also encoded by other nucleotide sequences in the sample.

Sequencing was carried out using naive CD8+ T cells from PBMCs. The rearrangement joins TRBV27 to TRBJ2-7; D tentatively reads TRBD1 or TRBD2 (5 bases each). The source is a man between 18 and 29 years old in good health. Some clones in this sample may be carry-over from other donors' samples. CDR3 nucleotides: TGTGCCAGCAGTTTGTGGGGGACGGCCTACGAGCAGTACTTC. It specifies CASSLWGTAYEQYF.